This T cell receptor beta chain comes out of a study of regulatory T cells in long-lasting Graves disease (dated by TCRdb to the early 2020s). Notes on the research overall: Newly diagnosed Graves' disease patients had taken antithyroid drugs for less than 3 months. A total of 33 samples were covered by TCR sequencing, comprising some 13 persistent and about 20 newly diagnosed Graves' disease patients. The study took place in China and was registered as a clinical trial. Patients with persistent Graves' disease were compared with patients with newly diagnosed Graves' disease using TCR sequencing and RNA sequencing of peripheral blood.

What the work shows at the level of the full study, not this receptor alone: A larger number of public clonotypes was shared among persistent patients (more than 2,500) than among newly diagnosed patients (approximately 1,000). TRBV28, TRBJ1-2 and TRBJ2-5 were preferentially used in persistent disease, while TRBV20-1 and TRBJ2-1 were favored in newly diagnosed disease. Peripheral blood alone was examined, since thyroid tissue, which constituted the primary lesion, could not be accessed. Compared with newly diagnosed patients, persistent Graves' disease patients had lower TCR Shannon entropy and fewer highly expanded clones, which suggests clonal expansion. The authors acknowledged the small sample size as a limitation that may reduce accuracy. Only the TCR beta chain was sequenced and analyzed.

The sample's time point, from its label and the paper: newly diagnosed GD, antithyroid drugs for less than 3 months. RNA was extracted from PBMCs in TRIzol for both TCR sequencing and RNA sequencing. The diagnosis of Graves' disease was made according to American Thyroid Association guidelines. Patients were recruited from an endocrinology department in Xi'an, China. Each patient gave 7.5 to 10 milliliters of peripheral blood, collected in an EDTA anticoagulant tube. PBMCs were isolated by Ficoll Paque Plus density gradient separation without further T cell sorting. An Agilent 2100 Bioanalyzer and agarose gel were used to check RNA quality, and a NanoDrop 2000 was used to measure RNA concentration. This clonotype was counted at least ten times. The antigen it recognizes is unknown. Base qualities are not recorded, but no much larger clone differs from it by a single base. The library came from multiplex PCR. Sequenced using an Illumina HiSeq 4000. TCR beta libraries were built with iRepertoire HTBI primers and Arm-PCR amplification of CDR3 regions. Before sequencing, the PCR products underwent gel purification. For the original study's pipeline: Gene usage analysis of CDR3 amino acid clonotypes relied on the approximately 60 TRBV and about 15 TRBJ segments identified across samples. COPE and FqMerger were used to merge the filtered high-quality paired reads into contigs. BLAST was used to align contigs to IMGT TRBV, TRBD and TRBJ reference genes, with CDR3 defined following IMGT. Any clonotype with a frequency above 0.1% was counted as a highly expanded clone. Shannon entropy was used to measure repertoire diversity, and the Gini coefficient was used to measure V-J evenness. Clonotypes shared by more than one individual were considered public. TCRdb reran the public reads through fastp at Q25 and MiXCR, keeping productive beta chains. CDR3 protein sequences are deduplicated, and each keeps its most common genes and DNA. These V and J calls are TCRdb output, not the study's own analysis. Here the sample has roughly 520,000 distinct CDR3 sequences; about 12% occur a single time. Roughly 8.9% of the sample is held by the ten biggest clonotypes.

The CDR3 starts with the cysteine, ends with the phenylalanine, and has 15 residues. Only CDR3 DNA is held: 45 bases, read in frame from base 1. CDR1 and CDR2, looked up from the germline V gene (reference sequence), are DFQATT and SNEGSKA. Trimming costs V 4 bases and J 4 bases, and their ends lie 18 bases apart. These same data were also listed under a study on T cells in Graves' hyperthyroidism and ophthalmopathy. In that second paper, the authors write: A patient counted as having stable Graves' hyperthyroidism if no progression to ophthalmopathy occurred over 18 months of follow-up. Hyperthyroidism patients were aged 18 to 65 years and newly diagnosed, with disease duration of less than 2 months. Patients with uncontrolled infections, other autoimmune diseases, pregnancy or lactation were excluded. Diagnoses were established on the basis of clinical symptoms, serum thyroxine and TRAb, thyroid ultrasound, and orbital computed tomography. A first-round RT-PCR of the TCR CDR3 used the HTBI primer set with the Qiagen OneStep RT-PCR kit. Most expanded thyroid clonotypes (frequency above 0.001) were also detected in blood, suggesting blood repertoires may reflect thyroid immune responses. A 13 V-J signature model separated ophthalmopathy from stable hyperthyroidism, with just over 85% sensitivity and 81.08% specificity in cross-validation and 80%/75% in testing. In validation, the model predicted progression to ophthalmopathy a median of approximately 6.3 months before onset, with about 67% sensitivity and almost 75% specificity. A discovery cohort of about a hundred patients, roughly 40 with Graves' ophthalmopathy and under 60 with stable Graves' hyperthyroidism, was used to find distinguishing TCR V-J signatures. Prospective prediction of ophthalmopathy was tested in an independent validation cohort of approximately 19 hyperthyroidism patients and approximately 17 patients who later progressed to ophthalmopathy. The 80 to 100 discovery patients were randomly divided into training and test sets at a 7:3 ratio. Thyroid tissue and blood T-cell repertoires from more than five Graves' hyperthyroidism patients were also compared in the study. After blood sampling, hyperthyroidism patients were treated with methimazole at a starting dose of 30 mg daily, and ophthalmopathy patients were treated with high-dose intravenous methylprednisolone. Libraries were constructed in a second round of multiplex PCR, after which size selection and purification were performed. Paired-end sequencing of the libraries was performed with 100 bp reads on an Illumina HiSeq2000. SOAPnuke was used to process the raw data, with reads discarded if the reads contained adapters or uncalled bases, had a mean Phred below 15, or lacked an exact constant-primer or identifier match. High-quality paired reads were merged using COPE v1.2.5, and each unique nucleotide sequence was defined as a clonotype. Clonotypes were aligned to IMGT TRBV, TRBD and TRBJ reference segments using MiTCR v1.1. The analysis included only V-J combinations with a frequency above 0.0001, which together covered about 99% of the repertoires. The TCS score was defined as the ratio of F50 (clonal expansion) to E x V (chaos), calculated using BLOSUM62-based TCRdist between CDR3 peptides within each V-J. Welch's t-statistics and random forest reduced around 510 V-J features to 10 to 15, which were used in a naive Bayes classifier (R e1071). No statistical method was used to set the sample size in advance, and investigators knew the group allocation. The paper reports TCR Vbeta CDR3 sequencing of approximately 140 peripheral blood samples: approximately 43 ophthalmopathy, under 85 hyperthyroidism and about 17 progressor patients.

The sequenced sample was peripheral blood mononuclear cells (PBMCs), obtained at new diagnosis, from a patient treated with antithyroid drugs. This clonotype was sampled from a young woman with Graves disease. Donor details come from another sample of the same person, matched by shared clones. The chain uses TRBV20-1 and TRBJ2-3; the D gene is perhaps TRBD1 or TRBD2, as each covers 5 bases. This receptor has the CDR3 CSAIVTGPMADTQYF. The DNA sequence follows: TGCAGTGCTATAGTAACGGGACCTATGGCAGATACGCAGTATTTT.